This TCR beta chain was observed in a study of CD8 T cells in Susac syndrome. Across the study: Clinical remission applied to fewer than ten sequenced Susac syndrome patients, and about 6 had active disease. The Susac syndrome patients were therapy-naive, on corticosteroids, or on intravenous immunoglobulin alone at blood draw.

Broader study findings: CD4+ repertoires of Susac syndrome patients lacked detectable clonal expansion.

The RNA, 0.5 to 1 ug, was put through reverse transcription using random hexamers. TCRdb reprocessed the immunoSEQ multiplex PCR reads with MiXCR, giving one entry per CDR3 protein. Of under 200,000 distinct CDR3 sequences in the sample, 94% were seen once. Sequencing of TCR beta, carried out with a high-throughput approach, was applied to CD8+ and CD4+ T cells from the blood. The CDR3 totals 12 residues. The V gene lost 6 bases and the J gene lost 4 bases, with 9 bases spanning the gap. Germline CDR1 and CDR2: MNHNS and SASEGT. For this clonotype: Its antigen is unidentified.

V usage is TRBV6-1 and J usage is TRBJ1-1, with D unclear. The source material was CD4+ T cells from PBMCs. This TCR derives from a human donor with Susac syndrome. The CDR3 sequence is CASSGRITEAFF. Written as DNA, the CDR3 is TGTGCCAGCAGCGGACGGATCACTGAAGCTTTCTTT.